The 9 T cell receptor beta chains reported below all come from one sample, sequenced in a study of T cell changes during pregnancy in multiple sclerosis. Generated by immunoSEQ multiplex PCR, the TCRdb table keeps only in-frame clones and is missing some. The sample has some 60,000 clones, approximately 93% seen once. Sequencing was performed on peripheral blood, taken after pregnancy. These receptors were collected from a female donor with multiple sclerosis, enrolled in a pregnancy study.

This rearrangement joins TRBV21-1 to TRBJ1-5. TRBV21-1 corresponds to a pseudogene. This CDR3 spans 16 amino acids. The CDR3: CASSKERDVIDQPQHF. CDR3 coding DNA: TGTGCCAGCAGCAAAGAGCGGGACGTAATCGATCAGCCCCAGCATTTT.

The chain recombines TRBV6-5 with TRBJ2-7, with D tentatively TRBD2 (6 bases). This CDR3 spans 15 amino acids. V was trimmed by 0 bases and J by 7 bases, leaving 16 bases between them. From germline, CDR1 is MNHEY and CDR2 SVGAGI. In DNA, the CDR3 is TGTGCCAGCAGTTACTCGTATGCGGGATACGGGGAGCAGTACTTC. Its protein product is CASSYSYAGYGEQYF.

For the CDR3, the DNA is TGCGCCAGCAGCCAAGGTACCGGGACAGCGAAAGTCTACGAGCAGTACTTC. Its translation: CASSQGTGTAKVYEQYF. The V call is TRBV4-3, the J call TRBJ2-7; 7 bases are shared with TRBD1. Unmatched junction bases numbered 12, after V lost 1 base and J lost 3 bases. Germline V gene data show CDR1 as LGHNA and CDR2 as YSLEER. CDR3 length: 17 residues.

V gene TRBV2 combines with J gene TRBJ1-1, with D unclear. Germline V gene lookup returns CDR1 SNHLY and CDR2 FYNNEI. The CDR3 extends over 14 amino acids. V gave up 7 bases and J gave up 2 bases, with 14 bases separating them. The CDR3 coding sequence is TGTGCCAGCACAGGAGGGCTACCTAACACTGAAGCTTTCTTT. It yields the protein CASTGGLPNTEAFF.

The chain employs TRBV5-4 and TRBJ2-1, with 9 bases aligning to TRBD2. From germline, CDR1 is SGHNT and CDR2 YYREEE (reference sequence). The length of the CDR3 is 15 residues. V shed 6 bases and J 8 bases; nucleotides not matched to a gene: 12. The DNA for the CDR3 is TGTGCCAGCACCAGAAGTGGCGGGAGGGCACATGAGCAGTTCTTC. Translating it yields CASTRSGGRAHEQFF.

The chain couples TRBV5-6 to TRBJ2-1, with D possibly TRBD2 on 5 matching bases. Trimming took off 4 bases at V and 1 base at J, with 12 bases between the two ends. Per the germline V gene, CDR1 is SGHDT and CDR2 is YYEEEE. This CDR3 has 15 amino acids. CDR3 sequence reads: CASSLVASSYNEQFF. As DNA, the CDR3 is TGTGCCAGCAGCCTTGTAGCGAGTTCCTACAATGAGCAGTTCTTC.

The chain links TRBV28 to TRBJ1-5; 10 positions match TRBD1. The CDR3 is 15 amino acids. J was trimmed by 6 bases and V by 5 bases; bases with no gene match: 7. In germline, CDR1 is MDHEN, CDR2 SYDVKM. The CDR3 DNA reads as TGTGCCAGCAGTACAATCGGACAGGGGGTTCAGCCCCAGCATTTT. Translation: CASSTIGQGVQPQHF.

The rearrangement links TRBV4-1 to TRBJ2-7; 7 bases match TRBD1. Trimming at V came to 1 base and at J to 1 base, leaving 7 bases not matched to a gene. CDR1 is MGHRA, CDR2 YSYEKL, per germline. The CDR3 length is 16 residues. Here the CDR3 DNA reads TGCGCCAGCAGCCAAGGACAGGGCTCCCGTTCCTACGAGCAGTACTTC. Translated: CASSQGQGSRSYEQYF.

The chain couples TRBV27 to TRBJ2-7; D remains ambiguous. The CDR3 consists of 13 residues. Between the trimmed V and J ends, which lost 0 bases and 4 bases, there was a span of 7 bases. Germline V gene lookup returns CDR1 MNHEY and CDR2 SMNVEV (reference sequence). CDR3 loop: CASSLSAGYEQYF. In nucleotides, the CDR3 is TGTGCCAGCAGTTTATCGGCAGGTTACGAGCAGTACTTC.